The 26 T cell receptor beta chains listed next were all sequenced from one sample in a study of T cells in Graves' hyperthyroidism and ophthalmopathy. From RNA transcripts, TCR beta CDR3 regions were amplified. The TCR CDR3 was amplified in a first-round RT-PCR using the HTBI primer set. One entry per CDR3 protein, called by TCRdb with MiXCR from the multiplex PCR reads. The sample lists a few hundred thousand distinct CDR3 sequences, about 18% occurring once. The specimen sequenced was blood. The source is a man in his late teens or twenties with Graves' ophthalmopathy.

The chain joins TRBV19 to TRBJ1-1; D may be TRBD1 (5 bases). V lost 0 bases and J lost 0, with 14 bases in between. Germline CDR1 and CDR2: LNHDA and SQIVND (reference sequence). The CDR3 spans 17 residues. The CDR3 DNA is TGTGCCAGTAGTATAGATCCTCCGGGACTCCTGAACACTGAAGCTTTCTTT. Translation gives CASSIDPPGLLNTEAFF.

The table lists this clonotype with many counts. In DNA, the CDR3 is TGTGCCAGCAGCCCCCGAGTGGGCGGCGAAGATACGCAGTATTTT. It codes for CASSPRVGGEDTQYF. This chain joins TRBV9 and TRBJ2-3; D is undetermined. Trimming cost V 4 bases and J 5 bases, with 17 bases left between them. Looked up from germline, CDR1 is SGDLS and CDR2 is YYNGEE. The CDR3 length is 15 residues.

This clonotype was seen repeatedly, ten times or more. The chain links TRBV2 to TRBJ2-3; possible D gene TRBD2, 6 bases. Trimming stripped 5 bases from V and 0 bases from J, with 15 bases between. This CDR3 comprises 16 residues. CDR1 SNHLY and CDR2 FYNNEI come from the germline V gene. The CDR3: CASSPARGLSTDTQYF. CDR3 nucleotides: TGTGCCAGCAGTCCGGCGCGGGGTCTCAGCACAGATACGCAGTATTTT.

This clonotype was detected ten times or more. The CDR3 DNA reads as TGTGCCAGCAGCTTAACGCGACAATGGGGGGATACGCAGTATTTT. It translates to CASSLTRQWGDTQYF. The V gene is TRBV7-8, the J gene TRBJ2-3; either TRBD1 or TRBD2 may supply D (5 bases each). The CDR3 sequence is 15 residues long. Germline lookup yields CDR1 SGHVS and CDR2 FQNEAQ. V was cut by 2 bases and J by 6 bases, with 15 bases left in between. The whole variable domain, remainder taken from reference TRBV7-8 and TRBJ2-3, is GAGVSQSPRYKVAKRGQDVALRCDPISGHVSLFWYQQALGQGPEFLTYFQNEAQLDKSGLPSDRFFAERPEGSVSTLKIQRTQQEDSAVYLCASSLTRQWGDTQYFGPGTRLTVL.

Points on this clonotype: Since a much larger clone is just one base distant, this may be a read error. The V gene is TRBV20-1, the J gene TRBJ1-1, with TRBD1 as a possible D gene (5 bases). V was cut by 1 base and J by 6 bases, with 9 bases left in between. Germline lookup yields CDR1 DFQATT and CDR2 SNEGSKA (reference sequence). The CDR3 is made up of 12 amino acids. CDR3 in amino acids: CSARGGGAEAFF. As DNA, the CDR3 is TGCAGTGCTAGAGGGGGAGGGGCTGAAGCTTTCTTT.

The sample holds a few counts of this clonotype. The CDR3 reads CASSQEGSKGVQPQHF. As DNA, the CDR3 is TGTGCCAGCAGCCAAGAAGGAAGCAAGGGGGTTCAGCCCCAGCATTTT. The V and J genes are TRBV4-2 and TRBJ1-5; perhaps TRBD1 as D (6 bases). The V and J ends lost 0 bases and 6 bases respectively, with 15 bases between them. The V gene's germline CDR1 is LGHNA and CDR2 YNFKEQ. The CDR3 runs to 16 residues.

The CDR3: CASSKGPIYGYTF. The CDR3 coding sequence is TGTGCCAGTAGCAAGGGACCGATCTATGGCTACACCTTC. The chain carries TRBV19 and TRBJ1-2, with TRBD1 as a possible D gene (5 bases). Per the germline V gene, CDR1 is LNHDA and CDR2 is SQIVND (reference sequence). This CDR3 has 13 amino acids. With 6 bases removed from V and 4 bases from J, the gap between germline ends came to 12 bases.

The genes are TRBV5-4 and TRBJ1-4; tentatively, D is TRBD1 (5 bases). The V end lost 1 base, the J end lost 6 bases, and 13 bases lay between the germline ends. Germline loops: CDR1 SGHNT, CDR2 YYREEE (reference sequence). The length of the CDR3 is 15 residues. CDR3 in DNA: TGTGCCAGCAGCTTGAAGGGGCGTTGGGATGAAAAACTGTTTTTT. It translates to CASSLKGRWDEKLFF.

This clonotype was seen many times. The chain links TRBV29-1 to TRBJ1-1; D is perhaps TRBD1 (5 bases). V dropped 3 bases and J dropped 5 bases, with 16 bases sitting between them. Germline-derived CDR1 and CDR2 are SQVTM and ANQGSEA. The CDR3 is made up of 14 amino acids. The DNA for the CDR3 is TGCAGCGTTGAGTTTGCGGGGGAGTCGACTGAAGCTTTCTTT. Residues: CSVEFAGESTEAFF. The full variable domain, its missing parts supplied by reference TRBV29-1 and TRBJ1-1, is SAVISQKPSRDICQRGTSLTIQCQVDSQVTMMFWYRQQPGQSLTLIATANQGSEATYESGFVIDKFPISRPNLTFSTLTVSNMSPEDSSIYLCSVEFAGESTEAFFGQGTRLTVV.

This clonotype was seen at least ten times. The chain links TRBV11-2 to TRBJ2-7; D uncertain. Per germline, CDR1 SGHAT and CDR2 FQNNGV. The V gene lost 1 base and the J gene lost 2 bases, with 6 bases spanning the gap. This CDR3 is built from 13 residues. This chain's CDR3 is CASSLARTYEQYF. The CDR3 DNA sequence: TGTGCCAGCAGCTTAGCCCGGACCTACGAGCAGTACTTC.

This rearrangement joins TRBV10-3 to TRBJ2-7, with 12 bases lining up with TRBD1. V trimming: 6 bases; J trimming: 6 bases; junction bases outside the gene matches: 6. This CDR3 contains 14 residues. Germline V lookup: CDR1 ENHRY, CDR2 SYGVKD. The CDR3 nucleotides are TGTGCCATCAGGGGGGGACAGGGGGCATCCGAGCAGTACTTC. Translating it yields CAIRGGQGASEQYF.

This clonotype was seen repeatedly, ten times or more. The DNA of the CDR3 is TGTGCCAGCAGTTCTCGGACAGACCCCTCCTACAATGAGCAGTTCTTC. Translating gives CASSSRTDPSYNEQFF. This chain links TRBV13 with TRBJ2-1; perhaps TRBD1 as D (6 bases). The CDR3 sequence is 16 residues long. Germline CDR1 is PRHDT and CDR2 is FYEKMQ (reference sequence). V was trimmed by 6 bases and J by 0 bases, leaving 15 bases between them.

This clonotype was found many times. The chain links TRBV28 to TRBJ1-2; no firm D call. Between the trimmed V and J ends, which lost 5 bases and 0 bases, there was a span of 13 bases. Germline V CDR1 and CDR2: MDHEN, SYDVKM. The CDR3 spans 15 residues. CDR3 protein: CASSPGPVSNYGYTF. The CDR3 DNA reads TGTGCCAGCAGTCCTGGGCCCGTCTCTAACTATGGCTACACCTTC.

This clonotype was recorded at least ten times. The chain couples TRBV3-1 to TRBJ1-1; TRBD1 matches 10 bases. The germline V gene encodes CDR1 LGHDT and CDR2 YNNKEL (reference sequence). The CDR3 is made up of 14 amino acids. V shed 5 bases, J shed 5 bases, and the junction held 5 bases outside the gene matches. CDR3 DNA sequence: TGTGCCAGCAGCATGACAGGGGGCGCGACTGAAGCTTTCTTT. Translated: CASSMTGGATEAFF.

V is TRBV9 and J is TRBJ2-2; D remains unclear. V lost 4 bases and J 1 base, leaving 11 bases between the germline ends. The CDR3 runs to 15 residues. The germline V gene has CDR1 SGDLS and CDR2 YYNGEE. The CDR3 is CASSHDWGNTGELFF. CDR3 DNA sequence: TGTGCCAGCAGCCATGACTGGGGGAACACCGGGGAGCTGTTTTTT.

This clonotype occurred many times. V and J are TRBV20-1 and TRBJ2-7; D possibly corresponds to TRBD1 (6 bases). Trimming took 0 bases from V and 2 from J, leaving 8 bases between them. CDR3 length: 13 amino acids. CDR1 and CDR2 (germline): DFQATT, SNEGSKA (reference sequence). CDR3 in amino acids: CSARDRGTYEQYF. CDR3 DNA: TGCAGTGCTAGAGACAGGGGAACCTACGAGCAGTACTTC.

There are a few counts of this clonotype. The chain uses TRBV20-1 and TRBJ2-1; 10 bases agree with TRBD2. Losses at the gene ends were 5 bases for V and 1 base for J; bases not matched to a gene: 2. Germline V gene lookup returns CDR1 DFQATT and CDR2 SNEGSKA (reference sequence). There are 14 residues in the CDR3. The CDR3 DNA sequence: TGCAGTGCTCATAGCGGGGGGTCCTACAATGAGCAGTTCTTC. Protein product: CSAHSGGSYNEQFF.

On this clonotype itself: A much bigger clone sits one base away, suggesting this may be a read error. The rearrangement uses TRBV6-1 and TRBJ2-7; D not certain. This CDR3 has 14 residues. From germline, CDR1 is MNHNS and CDR2 SASEGT. CDR3 protein: CASSPINFSYERYF. The CDR3 DNA reads as TGTGCCAGCAGTCCTATCAACTTTTCCTACGAGCGGTACTTC.

The chain combines TRBV2 with TRBJ1-5; tentative D call: TRBD1 (6 bases). The germline CDR1 and CDR2 sequences are SNHLY and FYNNEI. V lost 2 bases to trimming and J lost 7 bases, with 15 bases between them. The CDR3 spans 15 residues. CDR3 protein: CASSELRGASQPQHF. Written as DNA, the CDR3 is TGTGCCAGCAGTGAATTAAGGGGGGCTAGCCAGCCCCAGCATTTT.

This clonotype was seen more than once but under ten times. V gene TRBV4-2 combines with J gene TRBJ1-5, with a weak D call TRBD1 (6 bases). The CDR3 is 15 residues long. V was clipped by 0 bases and J by 6 bases, with 12 bases between them. Germline lookup yields CDR1 LGHNA and CDR2 YNFKEQ. CDR3 in DNA: TGTGCCAGCAGCCAAGATACGGGGGCCCCTCAGCCCCAGCATTTT. This translates into CASSQDTGAPQPQHF.

This clonotype was recorded a few times. This CDR3 reads CASSVETSGVNEQFF. CDR3 nucleotides: TGTGCCAGCAGCGTAGAGACTAGCGGGGTTAACGAGCAGTTCTTC. This chain uses TRBV9 with TRBJ2-1; TRBD2 aligns across 11 bases. V lost 0 bases, J lost 10 bases, and 6 bases stayed unmatched. The CDR3 runs 15 residues. The germline gives CDR1 SGDLS, CDR2 YYNGEE.

This clonotype occurred once. A read error is possible here, since a much larger clone lies one base away. The rearrangement links TRBV3-1 to TRBJ1-5; D is possibly TRBD1 (5 bases). Germline V gives CDR1 LGHDT, CDR2 YNNKEL (reference sequence). The V end lost 4 bases, the J end lost 5 bases, and 12 bases lay between the germline ends. The CDR3 totals 14 residues. In DNA form, the CDR3 reads TGTGCCAGCAGCCCGGGGGGGTTCGATCAGCCCCAGCATTTT. This gives the protein CASSPGGFDQPQHF.

In this sample, this clonotype turned up many times. The chain joins TRBV27 to TRBJ1-1, with D uncertain. Deletions cut 4 bases from V and 9 bases from J, with 9 bases between. From germline, CDR1 is MNHEY and CDR2 SMNVEV (reference sequence). The CDR3 is made up of 11 amino acids. The CDR3, as DNA: TGTGCCAGCAGTTCCAGGCTACAAGCTTTCTTT. It is translated as CASSSRLQAFF.

The chain has TRBV19 and TRBJ1-1; TRBD1 aligns across 8 bases. V lost 3 bases, J lost 1 base, and 7 bases stayed unmatched. The CDR3 spans 16 residues. CDR1 LNHDA and CDR2 SQIVND come from the germline V gene (reference sequence). CDR3 coding DNA: TGTGCCAGTAGTATTTCCAGGGGGCGAGGGAACACTGAAGCTTTCTTT. This translates into CASSISRGRGNTEAFF.

This clonotype appeared many times. The V and J genes are TRBV15 and TRBJ1-1, with TRBD1 matching 9 bases. The germline V gene encodes CDR1 LNHNV and CDR2 YYDKDF (reference sequence). J was trimmed by 4 bases and V by 8 bases; bases with no gene match: 11. The CDR3 loop spans 15 amino acids. This CDR3 reads CATARGQGRGTEAFF. As DNA, the CDR3 is TGTGCCACCGCGCGGGGACAGGGTCGGGGCACTGAAGCTTTCTTT.

This clonotype came up many times. Here the CDR3 DNA reads TGTGCCAGCAGTGTCCGGGACAGGGACGCTTTCTTT. Its protein is CASSVRDRDAFF. The rearrangement links TRBV28 to TRBJ1-1; 9 nucleotides line up with TRBD1. This CDR3 is built from 12 residues. The germline CDR1 and CDR2 sequences are MDHEN and SYDVKM. Trimming took 5 bases from V and 11 from J; bases not matched to a gene: 6.